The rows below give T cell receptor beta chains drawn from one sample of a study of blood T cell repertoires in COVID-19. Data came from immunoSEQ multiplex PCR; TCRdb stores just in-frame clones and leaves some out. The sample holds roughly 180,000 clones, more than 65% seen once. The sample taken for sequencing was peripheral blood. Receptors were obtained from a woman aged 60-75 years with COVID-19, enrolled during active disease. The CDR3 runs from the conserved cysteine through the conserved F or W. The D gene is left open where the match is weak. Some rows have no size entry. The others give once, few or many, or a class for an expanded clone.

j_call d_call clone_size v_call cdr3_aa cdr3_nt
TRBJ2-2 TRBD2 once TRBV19 CASSTDRLAGGLNTGELFF TGTGCCAGTAGTACAGATCGACTAGCGGGGGGACTTAACACCGGGGAGCTGTTTTTT
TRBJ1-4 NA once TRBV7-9 CASMGSGEKLFF TGTGCCAGCATGGGGTCGGGGGAAAAACTGTTTTTT
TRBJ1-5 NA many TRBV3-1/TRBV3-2 CASSQGLAYSNQPQHF TGTGCCAGCAGCCAAGGCTTGGCTTATAGCAATCAGCCCCAGCATTTT
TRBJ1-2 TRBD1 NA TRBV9 CASSVGQGVNDGYGYTF TGTGCCAGCAGCGTAGGGCAGGGGGTTAACGATGGATATGGCTACACCTTC
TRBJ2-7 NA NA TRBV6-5 CASSYGLIGDEQYF TGTGCCAGCAGTTACGGACTCATTGGGGACGAGCAGTACTTC
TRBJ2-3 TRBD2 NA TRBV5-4 CASSFPGLAGRAADTQYF TGTGCCAGCAGCTTCCCGGGACTAGCGGGGCGGGCAGCAGATACGCAGTATTTT
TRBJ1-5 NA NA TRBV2 CASRPDRLYQPQHF TGTGCCAGCAGGCCTGACAGGTTATATCAGCCCCAGCATTTT
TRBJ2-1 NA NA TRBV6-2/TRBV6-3 CASRLTTGIEQFF TGTGCCAGCCGCCTGACAACAGGCATTGAGCAGTTCTTC
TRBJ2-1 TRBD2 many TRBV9 CASSLGTSGGSYNEQFF TGTGCCAGCAGCTTAGGGACTAGCGGGGGGTCCTACAATGAGCAGTTCTTC
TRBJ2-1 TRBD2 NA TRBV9 CASKETSGSHEQFF TGTGCCAGTAAGGAGACTAGCGGGAGTCATGAGCAGTTCTTC
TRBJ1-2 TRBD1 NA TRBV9 CASSVLGGGYTF TGTGCCAGCAGCGTATTAGGGGGCGGCTACACCTTC
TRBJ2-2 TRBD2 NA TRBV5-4 CASSTPLAGGTGELFF TGTGCCAGCAGCACCCCACTAGCGGGAGGCACCGGGGAGCTGTTTTTT
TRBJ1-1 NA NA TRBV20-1 CSARDEGMAFF TGCAGTGCTAGAGATGAGGGCATGGCTTTCTTT
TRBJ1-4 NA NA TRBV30 CAWSVDSRDEKLFF TGTGCCTGGAGTGTTGACAGCCGGGATGAAAAACTGTTTTTT
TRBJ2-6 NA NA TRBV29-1 CSVEISGANVLTF TGCAGCGTCGAGATCTCTGGGGCCAACGTCCTGACTTTC
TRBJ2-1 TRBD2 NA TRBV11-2 CASSLGAGGYNEQFF TGTGCCAGCAGCTTAGGGGCGGGGGGCTACAATGAGCAGTTCTTC
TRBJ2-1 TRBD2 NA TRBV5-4 CASSLDSGGIDEQFF TGTGCCAGCAGCCTGGATAGCGGGGGAATCGATGAGCAGTTCTTC
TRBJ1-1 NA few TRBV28 CASSLSGVDTEAFF TGTGCCAGCAGTTTATCAGGGGTCGACACTGAAGCTTTCTTT
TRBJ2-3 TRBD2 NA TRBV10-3 CAISILFLAEGTDTQYF TGTGCCATCAGTATCCTCTTCCTAGCGGAGGGCACAGATACGCAGTATTTT
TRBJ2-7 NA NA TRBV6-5 CASRPPGGAYEQYF TGTGCCAGCAGACCACCCGGCGGGGCTTACGAGCAGTACTTC
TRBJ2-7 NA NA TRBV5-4 CASSFGGPYEQYF TGTGCCAGCAGCTTCGGGGGGCCCTACGAGCAGTACTTC
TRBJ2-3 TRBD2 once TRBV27 CASNLAGVRTDTQYF TGTGCCAGCAATCTAGCGGGGGTTCGCACAGATACGCAGTATTTT
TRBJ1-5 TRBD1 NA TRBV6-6 CASSYSRGGGYQPQHF TGTGCCAGCAGTTACTCGAGAGGGGGCGGTTATCAGCCCCAGCATTTT
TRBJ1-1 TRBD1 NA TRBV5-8 CASSTRLQGAKAFF TGTGCCAGCAGCACCCGCTTACAGGGGGCCAAAGCTTTCTTT
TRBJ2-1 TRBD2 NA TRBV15 CATSRGSTSGPTEQFF TGTGCCACCAGCAGAGGCTCGACTAGCGGGCCAACTGAGCAGTTCTTC
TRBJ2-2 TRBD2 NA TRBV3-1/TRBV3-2 CASSPGTSGHLGELFF TGTGCCAGCAGCCCTGGGACTAGCGGACACTTGGGGGAGCTGTTTTTT
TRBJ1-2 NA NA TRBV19 CASSRPDNYYGYTF TGTGCCAGTAGCCGCCCGGACAATTACTATGGCTACACCTTC
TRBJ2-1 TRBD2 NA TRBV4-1 CASSLRTSGGVDEQFF TGCGCCAGCAGCCTCAGAACTAGCGGGGGGGTGGATGAGCAGTTCTTC
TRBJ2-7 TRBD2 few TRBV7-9 CASSFGGSFFEQYF TGTGCCAGCAGCTTCGGCGGGAGTTTCTTCGAGCAGTACTTC
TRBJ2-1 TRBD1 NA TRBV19 CASTSFSGTGISNEQFF TGTGCCAGTACTTCCTTTTCCGGGACAGGGATAAGCAATGAGCAGTTCTTC
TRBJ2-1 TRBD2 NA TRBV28 CASRYSGGAYNEQFF TGTGCCAGCAGGTATAGCGGGGGGGCCTACAATGAGCAGTTCTTC
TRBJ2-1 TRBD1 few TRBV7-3 CASSRQGANNEQFF TGTGCCAGCAGCCGACAGGGGGCAAATAATGAGCAGTTCTTC
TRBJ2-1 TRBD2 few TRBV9 CASSPLAGDYNEQFF TGTGCCAGCAGCCCACTAGCGGGGGACTACAATGAGCAGTTCTTC
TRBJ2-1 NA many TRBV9 CASSVAGSNYNEQFF TGTGCCAGCAGCGTAGCGGGTTCCAACTACAATGAGCAGTTCTTC
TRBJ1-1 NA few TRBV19 CASSSPGGAEAFF TGTGCCAGTAGTTCCCCTGGCGGCGCTGAAGCTTTCTTT
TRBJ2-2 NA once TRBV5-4 CASSLLEGGTGELFF TGTGCCAGCAGCTTGTTGGAGGGAGGTACCGGGGAGCTGTTTTTT